The T cell receptor beta chain under discussion was sequenced for a study of blood T cell repertoires in COVID-19 (dated by TCRdb to about 2020). Turning to the overall study: The collaborator samples originated in the United States, Italy and Spain and spanned the acute and convalescent phases of COVID-19. The repertoires were released in a freely available public database intended as a resource for research on the immune response to SARS-CoV-2. Nearly every sample came with metadata listing a de-identified subject ID, COVID-19 status, age in years and sex. The samples were drawn from two sources: the first 160 participants of the ongoing ImmuneRACE study, and 1,254 subjects contributed by 6 global collaborators. Where HLA class I and class II types were available, the types were taken from metadata supplied by the sample provider, not from assay-based typing. The prospective study material was composed of cDNA or gDNA derived from T cells, B-cell-depleted T cells, or PBMCs. The dataset comprised deeply sampled blood TCRbeta repertoires from subjects exposed to, actively infected with, or recovered from COVID-19.

Results the study describes overall, beyond this receptor: How much clinical and demographic metadata was included differed by source and by participant, and the metadata was provided uncurated.

TCRbeta CDR3 regions were amplified from genomic DNA by means of the immunoSEQ Assay, a bias-controlled multiplex PCR. The paper's data handling went like this. Nucleated cell counts per sample were estimated from amplification of reference gene primers within the assay. To quantify the absolute abundance of each unique TCRbeta CDR3 rearrangement, sequence reads were collapsed and filtered. Productive Simpson clonality was computed per sample as the square root of Simpson's diversity index over productive rearrangements. TCRdb limited this immuneACCESS table to in-frame rearrangements with V and J called. A share of clones is missing; checked studies link under half to unresolved V genes, and the rest is unexplained. D and trimming were read from the DNA, whereas the V and J calls and clone size are those reported in that table. The sample includes some 340,000 clones, with around four fifths observed a single time. Just under 3% of the sample lies in the top ten.

V is trimmed back by 1 base and J by 6 bases, and the junction contains 5 bases that no gene match accounts for. The germline V gene provides CDR1 WSHSY and CDR2 SAAADI. The CDR3 covers 14 residues, taking in both the cysteine and the phenylalanine. The read is trimmed to its CDR3 DNA, 42 bases read in frame from base 1. A note on this clone: Its target antigen remains unknown. There are no base qualities to consult, and no much larger clone falls within one base.

The collaborating institutions used their own protocols to collect whole blood in K2EDTA tubes. Collaborator samples were shipped for TCRbeta analysis as frozen whole blood, isolated PBMCs, or DNA extracted from either sample type. Sequencing was carried out using peripheral blood. The sequence derives from a man younger than 45 with active or convalescent COVID-19. The sequence joins TRBV10-2 to TRBJ1-2, with 7 central nucleotides matching TRBD1. The CDR3 reads CASSELGDSDGYTF. The nucleotide sequence is TGCGCCAGCAGTGAGTTAGGGGACAGCGATGGCTACACCTTC.